This entry describes one T cell receptor beta chain. This sample was taken from a study of blood T cell repertoires in COVID-19. About the study: The United States, Italy and Spain provided the acute and convalescent COVID-19 samples. From T cells, B-cell-depleted T cells, or PBMCs came the material, which was cDNA or gDNA.

The authors' processing: Counts of nucleated cells, estimated from reference gene primer amplification, were obtained. Generated by immunoSEQ multiplex PCR, the TCRdb table keeps only in-frame clones and is missing some. V and J calls and clone size are given by that table; D and trimming were obtained from the DNA. The table has more than 95,000 clones, approximately 88% seen once. Germline V lookup: CDR1 SEHNR, CDR2 FQNEAQ (reference sequence). This CDR3 contains 14 residues. V lost 5 bases and J lost 8, with 13 bases in between. The chain uses TRBV7-9 and TRBJ1-6; D perhaps matches TRBD1 (6 bases). Sequenced material: peripheral blood. This clonotype was obtained from a human donor in a cohort sampled during active COVID-19. Written as DNA, the CDR3 is TGTGCCAGCAGCCGGGAGGCAGGGGATTCACCCCTCCACTTT. Its protein product is CASSREAGDSPLHF. The full variable domain, rest sourced from reference TRBV7-9 and TRBJ1-6, is DTGVSQNPRHKITKRGQNVTFRCDPISEHNRLYWYRQTLGQGPEFLTYFQNEAQLEKSRLLSDRFSAERPKGSFSTLEIQRTEQGDSAMYLCASSREAGDSPLHFGNGTRLTVT.